The next 17 T cell receptor beta chains were all read from a single sample in a study of shared clonotypes between healthy human individuals. Profiling relied on immunoSEQ multiplex PCR, and the TCRdb table lists in-frame clones only, not all of them. The table shows 750,000 to 1,000,000 clones, with 90% to 95% occurring only once. CD45RO-negative CD8 cells positively selected for CCR7 made up the naive population, which excluded terminally differentiated effector memory CD45RA+ cells. The sample consisted of naive CD8+ T cells sorted from blood. The source of these receptors is a man aged 25-45 years in good health.

This chain joins TRBV28 and TRBJ1-1; a possible D gene is TRBD1 (6 bases). The germline gives CDR1 MDHEN, CDR2 SYDVKM. Trimming took 2 bases from V and 5 from J, leaving 12 bases between them. This CDR3 is 14 amino acids long. Written as DNA, the CDR3 is TGTGCCAGCAGTTTAGCAGGGGTCGGGACTGAAGCTTTCTTT. It specifies CASSLAGVGTEAFF.

The V gene is TRBV4-1, the J gene TRBJ1-1; D is perhaps TRBD1 (5 bases). The V end lost 1 base, the J end lost 0 bases, and 12 bases lay between the germline ends. The germline V gene has CDR1 MGHRA and CDR2 YSYEKL. CDR3 size: 16 residues. In DNA form, the CDR3 reads TGCGCCAGCAGCCAAGGGACAAGTGGGATGAACACTGAAGCTTTCTTT. Its translation: CASSQGTSGMNTEAFF.

This chain joins TRBV6-1 and TRBJ2-1, with 11 positions matching TRBD2. CDR3 length equals 15 residues. Germline CDR1 is MNHNS and CDR2 is SASEGT. V trimming: 6 bases; J trimming: 7 bases; junction bases outside the gene matches: 8. CDR3 sequence reads: CASRGLAAQKNEQFF. The CDR3 DNA reads as TGTGCCAGCAGGGGACTAGCGGCACAAAAAAATGAGCAGTTCTTC.

The chain has TRBV29-1 and TRBJ2-1; the match to TRBD2 covers 12 bases. The J segment lost 0 bases and the V segment lost 1 base, leaving 7 bases of the junction unmatched. Per the germline V gene, CDR1 is SQVTM and CDR2 is ANQGSEA. CDR3 length: 18 residues. CDR3 sequence (DNA): TGCAGCGTTGAAGGGCTAGCGGGAGGGCCGGGCTCCTACAATGAGCAGTTCTTC. It specifies CSVEGLAGGPGSYNEQFF.

This chain uses TRBV29-1 with TRBJ2-5, with TRBD2 matching 12 bases. With 3 bases clipped from V and 5 bases from J, the junction kept 10 bases outside the gene matches. The CDR3 extends over 16 amino acids. The germline gives CDR1 SQVTM, CDR2 ANQGSEA. The CDR3 DNA is TGCAGCGTTGACGGACTAGCGGGACAACGGGGGGAGACCCAGTACTTC. It translates to CSVDGLAGQRGETQYF.

This chain's CDR3 is CASSAGTRGALRRTEAFF. The CDR3 DNA reads TGTGCCAGCAGCGCGGGAACCAGGGGGGCCCTCCGTCGCACTGAAGCTTTCTTT. This chain links TRBV7-6 with TRBJ1-1; 7 bases map to TRBD1. The CDR3 runs 18 residues. Germline-derived CDR1 and CDR2 are SGHVS and FNYEAQ. Germline trimming cut 5 bases from V and 4 bases from J; bases unmatched to any gene: 19.

This chain connects TRBV4-2 to TRBJ2-3; 9 positions agree with TRBD2. Germline V gives CDR1 LGHNA, CDR2 YNFKEQ. The CDR3 loop spans 18 amino acids. Unmatched junction bases numbered 9, after V lost 0 bases and J lost 2 bases. The CDR3 region has the DNA TGTGCCAGCAGCCAAGATCCCAGTACTAGCGGGTTCACAGATACGCAGTATTTT. Translation: CASSQDPSTSGFTDTQYF.

The chain couples TRBV4-3 to TRBJ1-1; D uncertain. This CDR3 has 13 residues. V was trimmed by 1 base and J by 2 bases, leaving 5 bases between them. Germline values: CDR1 LGHNA, CDR2 YSLEER. CDR3 sequence reads: CASSQVGNTEAFF. The CDR3 DNA follows: TGCGCCAGCAGCCAAGTGGGCAACACTGAAGCTTTCTTT.

The chain has TRBV19 and TRBJ2-7; D may be TRBD1 (5 bases). V was shortened by 5 bases and J by 5 bases, with 13 bases between the two germline ends. Germline V lookup: CDR1 LNHDA, CDR2 SQIVND (reference sequence). The CDR3 spans 13 residues. The CDR3: CASSPRVSDEQYF. The CDR3 DNA is TGTGCCAGTAGTCCCAGGGTATCGGACGAGCAGTACTTC.

Here the CDR3 DNA reads TGTGCCAGCAGATCAACCCCGGGAACCATCTCTGGAAACACCATATATTTT. Translation: CASRSTPGTISGNTIYF. The rearrangement uses TRBV7-9 and TRBJ1-3; D unclear. Trimming removed 6 bases from V and 0 bases from J, with 18 bases in between. The CDR3 runs 17 residues. CDR1 and CDR2 from the germline V gene are SEHNR and FQNEAQ (reference sequence).

V gene TRBV6-6 combines with J gene TRBJ2-3, with D perhaps TRBD1 (5 bases). CDR1 MNHNY and CDR2 SVGAGI come from the germline V gene (reference sequence). This CDR3 comprises 13 residues. V was pared by 4 bases and J by 4 bases, with 9 bases between. The CDR3 nucleotides read TGTGCCAGCAGTTCGTCAGGGTCAGATACGCAGTATTTT. This encodes CASSSSGSDTQYF.

Comments on this clone: This specimen includes other DNA sequences encoding the same CDR3. The chain joins TRBV27 to TRBJ2-1, with 7 bases aligning to TRBD2. The J segment lost 1 base and the V segment lost 5 bases, leaving 2 bases of the junction unmatched. Germline-derived CDR1 and CDR2 are MNHEY and SMNVEV (reference sequence). CDR3 length: 14 amino acids. The CDR3 loop is CASSRDYSYNEQFF. CDR3 DNA: TGTGCCAGCAGTCGGGACTATTCCTACAATGAGCAGTTCTTC.

The chain uses TRBV30 and TRBJ2-5; 7 bases align to TRBD1. The junction had 3 bases not matched to a gene; V was cut back by 0 bases and J by 2 bases. Per the germline V gene, CDR1 is GTSNPN and CDR2 is SVGIG (reference sequence). The CDR3 runs 14 residues. The DNA for the CDR3 is TGTGCCTGGAGTGTTTGGGACAGACAAGAGACCCAGTACTTC. Translation: CAWSVWDRQETQYF.

The rearrangement joins TRBV2 to TRBJ2-3, with TRBD2 identical over 7 bases. Germline V CDR1 and CDR2: SNHLY, FYNNEI. The CDR3 is 17 amino acids. V lost 6 bases and J lost 2; bases outside the gene matches: 14. CDR3 residues: CASRGLAASLATDTQYF. DNA for the CDR3: TGTGCCAGCAGGGGGCTAGCGGCCTCACTAGCCACAGATACGCAGTATTTT.

This clone has only one observation. The chain is built from TRBV27 and TRBJ2-1; TRBD2 aligns across 8 bases. The CDR3 runs to 14 residues. Germline trimming cut 3 bases from V and 5 bases from J; bases unmatched to any gene: 3. Per germline, CDR1 MNHEY and CDR2 SMNVEV (reference sequence). CDR3 loop: CASSFETSDNEQFF. CDR3 DNA: TGTGCCAGCAGTTTCGAGACTAGCGACAATGAGCAGTTCTTC.

The V call is TRBV7-3, the J call TRBJ2-5, with 10 bases matching TRBD2. This CDR3 spans 16 amino acids. Per the germline V gene, CDR1 is SGHTA and CDR2 is FQGTGA. Trimming cost V 5 bases and J 2 bases; bases outside gene matches: 8. The DNA of the CDR3 is TGTGCCAGCAGCCCAGGACTAGCGGCCTTTCAAGAGACCCAGTACTTC. Translated: CASSPGLAAFQETQYF.

This clone was counted only a few times. The chain is built from TRBV7-9 and TRBJ2-7; 10 nucleotides match TRBD1. CDR1 is SEHNR, CDR2 FQNEAQ, per germline (reference sequence). The CDR3 sequence is 17 residues long. Losses at the gene ends were 5 bases for V and 0 bases for J; bases not matched to a gene: 10. CDR3 amino acids: CASSKRPGQGTSYEQYF. The DNA for the CDR3 is TGTGCCAGCAGCAAGAGACCGGGACAGGGGACCTCCTACGAGCAGTACTTC. The complete variable domain, with remaining parts taken from reference TRBV7-9 and TRBJ2-7, reads DTGVSQNPRHKITKRGQNVTFRCDPISEHNRLYWYRQTLGQGPEFLTYFQNEAQLEKSRLLSDRFSAERPKGSFSTLEIQRTEQGDSAMYLCASSKRPGQGTSYEQYFGPGTRLTVT.